This T cell receptor beta chain derives from a study of blood T cell repertoires in COVID-19. The age range of participants was about 18 to 90 years, with residence in about two dozen US areas. Either two negative PCRs, clearance, or symptom resolution qualified Cohort 3 donors as recovered. Data came from immunoSEQ multiplex PCR; TCRdb stores just in-frame clones and leaves some out. The top ten hold roughly 3.9% of the sample, which has 95,000 to 150,000 clones, roughly 84% seen once. In germline, CDR1 is LGHDT, CDR2 YNNKEL (reference sequence). V was trimmed by 6 bases and J by 3 bases, leaving 8 bases between them. The CDR3 is made up of 12 amino acids.

V and J are TRBV3-1 (or the pseudogene TRBV3-2) and TRBJ1-2, with unresolved D. The receptor was isolated from a woman aged 30 to 39 who had recovered from COVID-19. The sample was PBMCs or T cells enriched from blood (not recorded which). CDR3 DNA: TGTGCCAGCAGTCGGTTAGACTATGGCTACACCTTC. Residues: CASSRLDYGYTF.